This entry lists 11 T cell receptor beta chains sequenced from one sample in a study of T cell changes during pregnancy in multiple sclerosis. Sequenced by immunoSEQ multiplex PCR; TCRdb stores in-frame clones only, minus some. The table includes more than 55,000 clones, 90% detected once. The starting material was peripheral blood, obtained in the third trimester of pregnancy. These receptors were collected from a female donor in good health, enrolled as a control in a pregnancy study.

The genes are TRBV13 and TRBJ1-1; a weak D match, TRBD1 (5 bases). Germline-derived CDR1 and CDR2 are PRHDT and FYEKMQ (reference sequence). Trimming took 10 bases from V and 4 from J, leaving 19 bases between them. This CDR3 is 14 amino acids long. Written as DNA, the CDR3 is TGTGCCACCCAAATCGGAGGGGTGGTCACTGAAGCTTTCTTT. This translates into CATQIGGVVTEAFF.

This clone is a singleton in its sample. The rearrangement uses TRBV2 and TRBJ2-7, with 8 bases aligning to TRBD1. From germline, CDR1 is SNHLY and CDR2 FYNNEI. The trim removed 2 bases at V and 6 bases at J, leaving 6 bases unmatched. The CDR3 covers 14 residues. CDR3 region: CASSERTGSAEQYF. The CDR3 DNA follows: TGTGCCAGCAGTGAACGGACAGGGTCAGCCGAGCAGTACTTC. The full variable domain, in which reference TRBV2 and TRBJ2-7 provide the parts outside the CDR3, is EPEVTQTPSHQVTQMGQEVILRCVPISNHLYFYWYRQILGQKVEFLVSFYNNEISEKSEIFDDQFSVERPDGSNFTLKIRSTKLEDSAMYFCASSERTGSAEQYFGPGTRLTVT.

V and J are TRBV27 and TRBJ2-1; TRBD1 might be the D (6 bases). In germline, CDR1 is MNHEY, CDR2 SMNVEV (reference sequence). This CDR3 is built from 15 residues. V lost 5 bases, J lost 5 bases, and 16 bases lay in between. The CDR3 sequence is CASSLGTTPHNEQFF. Written as DNA, the CDR3 is TGTGCCAGCAGTCTAGGGACAACTCCGCACAATGAGCAGTTCTTC.

This chain links TRBV15 with TRBJ2-2; D gene uncertain. CDR3 length equals 12 residues. The V end was cut by 5 bases, the J end by 6 bases, with 7 bases between. Germline CDR1 is LNHNV and CDR2 is YYDKDF (reference sequence). CDR3 coding DNA: TGTGCCACCAGCCCCTTAGCCGGGGAGCTGTTTTTT. This sequence encodes CATSPLAGELFF.

CDR3 nucleotide sequence: TGTGCCAGCAGCCGGGGACAGGGGGCGTTCAATGAGCAGTTCTTC. Residues: CASSRGQGAFNEQFF. J is TRBJ2-1 and V is TRBV7-7, with 12 bases fitting TRBD1. Trimming at V came to 5 bases and at J to 6 bases, leaving 5 bases not matched to a gene. This CDR3 contains 15 residues. In germline, CDR1 is SSHAT, CDR2 FNYEAQ (reference sequence).

CDR3 residues: CATTAGGNTEAFF. The CDR3 bases are TGTGCCACCACCGCGGGGGGAAACACTGAAGCTTTCTTT. The chain is built from TRBV10-3 and TRBJ1-1; TRBD1 might be the D (5 bases). The CDR3 is 13 residues long. Trimming cost V 10 bases and J 2 bases, with 14 bases left between them. CDR1 and CDR2 from the germline V gene are ENHRY and SYGVKD.

The chain couples TRBV27 to TRBJ2-1, with TRBD2 as a possible D gene (7 bases). The V and J ends lost 6 bases and 9 bases respectively, with 15 bases between them. Per the germline V gene, CDR1 is MNHEY and CDR2 is SMNVEV (reference sequence). The CDR3 contains 13 residues. The CDR3 sequence is CASRYAGEGEQFF. CDR3 bases: TGTGCCAGCAGGTACGCAGGGGAGGGTGAGCAGTTCTTC.

The V and J genes are TRBV6-5 and TRBJ1-1; a possible D gene is TRBD1 (6 bases). The V end lost 2 bases, the J end lost 5 bases, and 12 bases lay between the germline ends. Germline CDR1 and CDR2: MNHEY and SVGAGI. CDR3 size: 14 residues. Written as DNA, the CDR3 is TGTGCCAGCAGTTACACCAAAGGGGGAACTGAAGCTTTCTTT. Translation: CASSYTKGGTEAFF.

The rearrangement uses TRBV5-1 and TRBJ2-2; the match to TRBD1 covers 7 bases. Germline trimming cut 4 bases from V and 3 bases from J; bases unmatched to any gene: 6. Germline loops: CDR1 SGHRS, CDR2 YFSETQ. The CDR3 is 15 amino acids. The CDR3 coding sequence is TGCGCCAGCAGCGGACCTACAGGGGACACCGGGGAGCTGTTTTTT. Translated: CASSGPTGDTGELFF.

This chain joins TRBV2 and TRBJ2-3; 9 bases are a match to TRBD2. Trimming cost V 5 bases and J 6 bases; bases outside gene matches: 6. This CDR3 has 14 amino acids. CDR1 SNHLY and CDR2 FYNNEI come from the germline V gene. This CDR3 reads CASSLLAGPDTQYF. In DNA, the CDR3 is TGTGCCAGCAGTTTGCTAGCGGGGCCCGATACGCAGTATTTT.

This sequence joins TRBV18 and TRBJ1-6; D is uncertain. The CDR3 is 16 amino acids. Trimming shortened V by 4 bases and J by 10 bases, and 20 bases separated the two germline ends. Per the germline V gene, CDR1 is KGHSH and CDR2 is LQKENI. The CDR3 protein is CASSLLGPGKNSPLHF. DNA for the CDR3: TGTGCCAGCTCACTCCTTGGACCGGGAAAAAACTCACCCCTCCACTTT.